The sequence of this TCR beta chain was determined in a study of blood T cell repertoires in COVID-19. There are 15 residues in the CDR3. The germline V gene has CDR1 SGHTS and CDR2 YDEGEE. With V trimmed by 4 bases and J by 10 bases, 11 bases remained unmatched. Per the original data handling: Using reference gene primer amplification, nucleated cell counts were estimated. Clones were read by immunoSEQ multiplex PCR, and TCRdb kept only the in-frame ones, dropping some. The V and J calls and clone size were taken over from that table, and D and trimming were inferred from the DNA. This table holds tens of thousands of clones, about 82% found once.

This TCR came from a man aged 45-65 years with acute or convalescent COVID-19. The chain carries TRBV5-8 and TRBJ1-6; TRBD1 aligns across 7 bases. The specimen was peripheral blood. The CDR3 coding sequence is TGTGCCAGCAGCAACCCGACAGGGAAGGGATCACCCCTCCACTTT. Protein product: CASSNPTGKGSPLHF.